Described below is a single TCR beta chain sequence and its context. This record comes from a study of blood T cell repertoires in COVID-19. Across the whole study: Sites in the United States, Italy and Spain provided acute and convalescent COVID-19 samples. Sources were T cells, B-cell-depleted T cells, or PBMCs; the material itself was cDNA or gDNA.

The CDR3 sequence is 15 residues long. V was trimmed by 6 bases and J by 6 bases, leaving 20 bases between them. Germline-derived CDR1 and CDR2 are MNHEY and SMNVEV (reference sequence). In Seattle, patients joined the study during active infection and were tracked longitudinally. Per the original data handling: Nucleated cell number was recorded as an estimate derived from reference gene primer amplification. This table comes from immunoSEQ multiplex PCR, and its TCRdb copy is limited to in-frame clones, with some not included. Clone size and V and J calls were adopted from that table, with D and trimming inferred from the DNA. Of roughly 570,000 clones in the sample, 70% to 90% are singletons; the top ten hold 7.8%.

Sample: peripheral blood. This TCR was sampled from a woman in her forties or fifties with COVID-19, enrolled during active disease. The gene calls are TRBV27 and TRBJ2-5; TRBD1 might be the D (5 bases). The CDR3: CASRPDRTVLKTQYF. In DNA, the CDR3 is TGTGCCAGCAGACCCGACAGAACCGTATTAAAGACCCAGTACTTC.